A single sample gave rise to the 32 T cell receptor beta chains below, sequenced in a study of T-cell reconstitution after alpha-beta-depleted transplantation in children. Molecular barcoding with unique molecular identifiers was used for the TCRbeta library. Each CDR3 protein is one row after TCRdb ran MiXCR on the PCR reads. Of about 260,000 distinct CDR3 sequences in the sample, approximately 10% are singletons; the top ten hold around a quarter. Specimen: peripheral blood, collected 180 days after TCRalphabeta/CD19-depleted stem cell transplant. Receptor source: a male patient under 10 years old who had a stem cell transplant for chronic granulomatous disease, so the T cells may come from the graft donor.

This clonotype was recorded at least ten times. J is TRBJ2-3 and V is TRBV5-1; D is ambiguous. The CDR3 covers 13 residues. V shed 2 bases and J shed 2 bases, with 6 bases lying between them. Per germline, CDR1 SGHRS and CDR2 YFSETQ. The CDR3 DNA follows: TGCGCCAGCAGCTTCCCGCACACAGATACGCAGTATTTT. This translates into CASSFPHTDTQYF.

This clonotype was seen many times. The V gene is TRBV28, the J gene TRBJ2-7; the D gene is possibly TRBD2 (5 bases). CDR3 length: 15 amino acids. In germline, CDR1 is MDHEN, CDR2 SYDVKM. V dropped 3 bases and J dropped 1 base, with 13 bases sitting between them. The CDR3 DNA follows: TGTGCCAGCAGTTTGGCGCTACTAGGTTCCTACGAGCAGTACTTC. This translates into CASSLALLGSYEQYF.

At least ten counts were recorded for this clonotype. V is TRBV18 and J is TRBJ2-7, with TRBD1 matching 11 bases. CDR1 and CDR2 from the germline V gene are KGHSH and LQKENI. V lost 1 base and J lost 5; bases outside the gene matches: 1. This CDR3 is built from 14 residues. CDR3 loop: CASSPRTGGHEQYF. CDR3 sequence (DNA): TGTGCCAGCTCACCACGGACAGGGGGCCACGAGCAGTACTTC.

Many counts were recorded for this clonotype. The chain employs TRBV18 and TRBJ2-7; TRBD2 aligns across 13 bases. The length of the CDR3 is 17 residues. The germline CDR1 and CDR2 sequences are KGHSH and LQKENI. V lost 3 bases and J lost 0; bases outside the gene matches: 5. This CDR3 reads CASSPQGLAGASYEQYF. Here the CDR3 DNA reads TGTGCCAGCTCACCTCAAGGACTAGCGGGAGCCTCCTACGAGCAGTACTTC.

This clonotype was seen ten or more times. V and J are TRBV12-3 or TRBV12-4 and TRBJ1-1; D is undetermined. The CDR3 totals 14 residues. With 6 bases removed from V and 6 bases from J, the gap between germline ends came to 17 bases. The CDR3 sequence is CASSPHTGGAEAFF. In DNA, the CDR3 is TGTGCCAGCAGCCCCCACACCGGAGGTGCTGAAGCTTTCTTT.

This clonotype has a count of ten or more. The genes are TRBV20-1 and TRBJ1-1; TRBD1 is a possible D gene (5 bases). Germline CDR1 reads DFQATT; CDR2 reads SNEGSKA (reference sequence). Trimming pared 3 bases from V and 1 base from J, leaving 9 bases between. This CDR3 is built from 13 residues. CDR3 coding DNA: TGCAGTGCTAGCACTACAGGGAACACTGAAGCTTTCTTT. This codes for CSASTTGNTEAFF.

As to this clonotype: This sequence may be a read error, since a much larger clone differs from it by one base. The rearrangement joins TRBV12-3 or TRBV12-4 to TRBJ2-7; 7 bases map to TRBD1. J lost 5 bases, V lost 6 bases, and 13 bases had no gene match. The CDR3 is 15 amino acids. The CDR3 region is CASRPPGQRFHEQYF. Here the CDR3 DNA reads TGTGCCAGCAGACCTCCGGGACAGCGGTTCCACGAGCAGTACTTC.

The sample holds many counts of this clonotype. The chain combines TRBV12-3 or TRBV12-4 with TRBJ2-1; tentatively, D is TRBD2 (6 bases). The CDR3 is 11 amino acids. The V end lost 6 bases, the J end lost 12 bases, and 12 bases lay between the germline ends. The CDR3 is CASSPGLRQFF. The CDR3 DNA sequence: TGTGCCAGCAGCCCGGGACTCCGGCAGTTCTTC.

This clonotype has ten or more counts. The rearrangement links TRBV11-2 to TRBJ2-7; the D is unclear. Germline assignment: CDR1 SGHAT and CDR2 FQNNGV. This CDR3 spans 12 amino acids. The ends were cut back, 1 base at V and 5 bases at J, with 6 bases in the middle. For the CDR3, the DNA is TGTGCCAGCAGCTTAGTTGGCAACGAGCAGTACTTC. This encodes CASSLVGNEQYF.

Many counts were recorded for this clonotype. J is TRBJ1-2 and V is TRBV29-1; possible D gene TRBD1, 6 bases. Germline V gives CDR1 SQVTM, CDR2 ANQGSEA. The germline V and J ends were trimmed by 3 bases and 1 base, with 12 bases remaining between them. The CDR3 is made up of 14 amino acids. The CDR3 sequence: CSVETGGINYGYTF. The CDR3 DNA follows: TGCAGCGTTGAGACAGGAGGGATTAACTATGGCTACACCTTC.

This clonotype was seen many times. The chain uses TRBV3-1 and TRBJ1-1; D is uncertain. Trimming took off 6 bases at V and 5 bases at J, with 19 bases between the two ends. Germline CDR1 is LGHDT and CDR2 is YNNKEL (reference sequence). The CDR3 consists of 15 residues. CDR3 region: CASSQPPPARTEAFF. DNA of the CDR3: TGTGCCAGCAGTCAACCACCGCCCGCCCGGACTGAAGCTTTCTTT.

There are a few counts of this clonotype. At one end, the junction sequence differs from germline, possibly due to a read error. The chain joins TRBV7-7 to TRBJ2-5; D may match TRBD1 or TRBD2 (5 bases each). The CDR3 spans 15 residues. Germline V gene lookup returns CDR1 SSHAT and CDR2 FNYEAQ (reference sequence). The CDR3 loop is CASSFAPGPQETQYF. CDR3 coding DNA: TGTGCTAGCAGCTTCGCCCCGGGGCCCCAAGAGACCCAGTACTTC.

The chain recombines TRBV28 with TRBJ1-4, with D tentatively TRBD1 (6 bases). CDR1 and CDR2 from the germline V gene are MDHEN and SYDVKM. The CDR3 contains 15 residues. Trimming shortened V by 8 bases and J by 0 bases, and 13 bases separated the two germline ends. This CDR3 reads CASRDIFATNEKLFF. For the CDR3, the DNA is TGTGCCAGCCGGGACATCTTTGCAACTAATGAAAAACTGTTTTTT.

This clonotype has a count of ten or more. The chain couples TRBV28 to TRBJ2-3; the match to TRBD2 covers 10 bases. V was pared by 6 bases and J by 4 bases, with 25 bases of the junction left unmatched. The CDR3 has 21 amino acids. In germline, CDR1 is MDHEN, CDR2 SYDVKM. Here the CDR3 DNA reads TGTGCCAGCAGCCGGGGGCTGGGGGTAGCGGGAGGAAAAGGCTACGCAGATACGCAGTATTTT. Encoded protein: CASSRGLGVAGGKGYADTQYF.

The table lists this clonotype with many counts. The V and J genes are TRBV12-3 or TRBV12-4 and TRBJ2-5; 7 bases are a match to TRBD1. CDR3 length: 14 amino acids. V was clipped by 2 bases and J by 6 bases; unmatched bases: 6. The CDR3 protein is CASSLFRGPKTQYF. The DNA of the CDR3 is TGTGCCAGCAGTTTATTTAGGGGGCCGAAGACCCAGTACTTC.

The table lists this clonotype with many counts. J is TRBJ2-3 and V is TRBV7-3; D possibly uses TRBD1 or TRBD2 (7 bases each). This CDR3 spans 19 amino acids. Looked up from germline, CDR1 is SGHTA and CDR2 is FQGTGA. The V end was cut by 1 base, the J end by 1 base, with 21 bases between. DNA for the CDR3: TGTGCCAGCAGCTTAAACCCCAGGGGGGGACCCCCTCGCACAGATACGCAGTATTTT. The encoded protein is CASSLNPRGGPPRTDTQYF.

This chain connects TRBV13 to TRBJ2-7; 7 bases line up with TRBD2. The germline CDR1 and CDR2 sequences are PRHDT and FYEKMQ (reference sequence). With V trimmed by 5 bases and J by 6 bases, 10 bases remained unmatched. The CDR3 sequence is 14 residues long. The CDR3 loop reads CASSHGGKDGEQYF. CDR3 DNA sequence: TGTGCCAGCAGCCACGGGGGGAAAGATGGCGAGCAGTACTTC.

This clonotype was observed many times. The chain employs TRBV12-5 and TRBJ2-5, with no clear D. Between the trimmed V and J ends, which lost 7 bases and 3 bases, there was a span of 6 bases. Germline CDR1 is LGHNT and CDR2 is FRNRAP. The CDR3 has 11 amino acids. The CDR3 protein is CASAIEETQYF. The CDR3 DNA sequence: TGTGCTAGTGCCATCGAAGAGACCCAGTACTTC.

This clonotype appeared many times. The rearrangement joins TRBV3-1 to TRBJ2-3; D gene uncertain. Trimming left V 4 bases short and J 0 bases short, with 8 bases between. Germline V gene data show CDR1 as LGHDT and CDR2 as YNNKEL (reference sequence). The CDR3 consists of 14 residues. The CDR3 coding sequence is TGTGCCAGCAGCCCCATGACTAGCACAGATACGCAGTATTTT. This translates into CASSPMTSTDTQYF.

This clonotype has ten or more counts. The chain joins TRBV7-2 to TRBJ2-5, with D possibly called TRBD1 or TRBD2 (6 bases each). Germline V gene data show CDR1 as SGHTA and CDR2 as FQGNSA. Trimming cost V 1 base and J 5 bases, with 11 bases left between them. This CDR3 spans 14 amino acids. CDR3 sequence reads: CASSLGVGGETQYF. CDR3 DNA: TGTGCCAGCAGCTTAGGGGTCGGGGGCGAGACCCAGTACTTC.

A remark on this clonotype: Just one base apart from a much larger clone, this may be a read error. The rearrangement joins TRBV4-1 to TRBJ1-5; D is undetermined. The CDR3 loop spans 15 amino acids. Germline CDR1 is MGHRA and CDR2 is YSYEKL. The CDR3 loop is CAISQGRTVRQPQHF. The CDR3 region has the DNA TGCGCCATCAGCCAAGGCAGGACCGTTCGGCAGCCCCAGCATTTT.

This clonotype was recorded at least ten times. The chain employs TRBV28 and TRBJ2-1; possibly TRBD1 for D (6 bases). Deletions cut 8 bases from V and 9 bases from J, with 20 bases between. There are 14 residues in the CDR3. CDR1 and CDR2 (germline): MDHEN, SYDVKM. The chain's CDR3 is CASGTALGAGEQFF. The CDR3 region has the DNA TGTGCCAGCGGCACGGCTTTGGGGGCAGGTGAGCAGTTCTTC.

This clonotype was found many times. This chain joins TRBV12-3 or TRBV12-4 and TRBJ1-5, with 7 nucleotides matching TRBD1. Germline trimming cut 4 bases from V and 1 base from J; bases unmatched to any gene: 4. The CDR3 is made up of 15 amino acids. Here the CDR3 reads CASSSDRKSNQPQHF. DNA of the CDR3: TGTGCCAGCAGTTCGGACAGGAAGAGCAATCAGCCCCAGCATTTT.

This chain connects TRBV5-4 to TRBJ2-1; 8 nucleotides line up with TRBD2. V shed 4 bases and J 7 bases; nucleotides not matched to a gene: 10. The CDR3 totals 15 residues. CDR1 and CDR2 (germline): SGHNT, YYREEE (reference sequence). Here the CDR3 DNA reads TGTGCCAGCAGCCGGGGAAGCGGGAGTAAAAATGAGCAGTTCTTC. This sequence encodes CASSRGSGSKNEQFF.

This clonotype appeared many times. Germline and junction disagree at one end, which may indicate a read error. This rearrangement joins TRBV7-2 to TRBJ2-7, with D possibly being TRBD2 (5 bases). The CDR3 is 13 amino acids. Per germline, CDR1 SGHTA and CDR2 FQGNSA. CDR3 sequence (DNA): TGTGCCAGCAGCTTAAGATTAGCGCAGACAATGGAATTC. As protein: CASSLRLAQTMEF.

Ten or more counts support this clonotype. The chain combines TRBV10-3 with TRBJ2-7; 7 bases align to TRBD1. V dropped 7 bases and J dropped 1; count of bases not matched to a gene: 4. Germline lookup yields CDR1 ENHRY and CDR2 SYGVKD. The CDR3 spans 13 residues. The CDR3 spells CAIMGDSSYEQYF. The DNA of the CDR3 is TGTGCCATCATGGGGGACAGTTCCTACGAGCAGTACTTC.

This clonotype was detected many times. The CDR3 DNA sequence: TGTGCCAGTAGTAGGGCGTCCACTGAAGCTTTCTTT. Translated, it gives CASSRASTEAFF. V is TRBV19 and J is TRBJ1-1; D is uncertain. V lost 4 bases and J lost 4, with 7 bases in between. The germline gives CDR1 LNHDA, CDR2 SQIVND (reference sequence). CDR3 length equals 12 residues.

This clonotype was seen many times. The chain combines TRBV5-6 with TRBJ2-5, with D possibly matching TRBD2 (5 bases). V lost 2 bases, J lost 5 bases, and 13 bases lay in between. Per the germline V gene, CDR1 is SGHDT and CDR2 is YYEEEE. CDR3 size: 14 residues. Here the CDR3 DNA reads TGTGCCAGCAGCTTCATCCCGGGGTACGAGACCCAGTACTTC. Amino acid sequence: CASSFIPGYETQYF. The full variable domain, completed using reference TRBV5-6 and TRBJ2-5, is DAGVTQSPTHLIKTRGQQVTLRCSPKSGHDTVSWYQQALGQGPQFIFQYYEEEERQRGNFPDRFSGHQFPNYSSELNVNALLLGDSALYLCASSFIPGYETQYFGPGTRLLVL.

This clonotype showed up many times. The rearrangement joins TRBV29-1 to TRBJ2-7; 10 bases are shared with TRBD2. The germline V gene has CDR1 SQVTM and CDR2 ANQGSEA. This CDR3 spans 14 amino acids. J gave up 0 bases and V 3 bases, and 2 bases lay outside the gene matches. CDR3 loop: CSVEGLAHSYEQYF. For the CDR3, the DNA is TGCAGCGTTGAGGGACTAGCGCACTCCTACGAGCAGTACTTC.

Comments on this clonotype: A much larger clone differs by one base, so this may be a read error. V is TRBV5-1 and J is TRBJ2-7; no definite D call. Germline V gene data show CDR1 as SGHRS and CDR2 as YFSETQ. The CDR3 contains 13 residues. CDR3 region: CTSSLDPLERQYF. The CDR3 bases are TGCACCAGCAGCTTGGACCCCCTGGAAAGGCAGTACTTC.

In its sample, this clonotype was seen many times. The J gene is TRBJ2-7, the V gene TRBV7-2, with a possible D match to TRBD1 (5 bases). V lost 0 bases to trimming and J lost 2 bases, with 8 bases between them. The CDR3 is made up of 14 amino acids. Germline values: CDR1 SGHTA, CDR2 FQGNSA. CDR3: CASSLAQGTYEQYF. The CDR3 DNA reads as TGTGCCAGCAGCTTAGCCCAGGGAACCTACGAGCAGTACTTC.

To note about this clonotype: A much larger clone lies one base from this, so it may be a read error. This chain links TRBV19 with TRBJ2-1; D is possibly TRBD2 (5 bases). Looked up from germline, CDR1 is LNHDA and CDR2 is SQIVND (reference sequence). This CDR3 is built from 15 residues. The CDR3 sequence is CASSMERRSYYEQFF. The CDR3 bases are TGTGCCAGTAGTATGGAGCGGAGATCCTACTATGAGCAGTTCTTC.